These T cell receptor beta chains were read from a single sample in a study of shared clonotypes between healthy human individuals. Assay: immunoSEQ multiplex PCR; the TCRdb copy retains only in-frame clones and omits some. The repertoire holds fewer than 700,000 clones, with 70% to 80% as singletons. Material for sequencing was PBMCs. These receptor sequences come from a middle-aged woman in good health. Some clones in this sample may be carry-over from other donors' samples. Each CDR3 is given with its conserved first and last residue. The D gene is left open where the match is weak. The listing skips clone size in some rows; elsewhere it reads once, few, many or a size class.

V: TRBV6-1; size: -; J: TRBJ2-3; D: TRBD1; CDR3: CASSASGTDKDTQYF; DNA: TGTGCCAGCAGTGCATCCGGGACAGATAAAGATACGCAGTATTTT
V: TRBV7-2; size: many; J: TRBJ2-5; D: -; CDR3: CASSLKTQYF; DNA: TGTGCCAGCAGCTTAAAGACCCAGTACTTC
V: TRBV6-5; size: once; J: TRBJ2-7; D: -; CDR3: CASSRENKRYEQYF; DNA: TGTGCCAGCAGTCGAGAGAATAAACGCTACGAGCAGTACTTC
V: TRBV5-1; size: -; J: TRBJ2-5; D: TRBD2; CDR3: CASSLTSVETQYF; DNA: TGCGCCAGCAGCTTGACTAGCGTGGAGACCCAGTACTTC
V: TRBV6-5; size: once; J: TRBJ1-5; D: -; CDR3: CASSYSAGTNQPQHF; DNA: TGTGCCAGCAGTTACTCGGCAGGGACCAATCAGCCCCAGCATTTT
V: TRBV5-4; size: -; J: TRBJ2-1; D: -; CDR3: CASSRMAGRNEQFF; DNA: TGTGCCAGCAGCCGGATGGCGGGGAGGAATGAGCAGTTCTTC
V: TRBV28; size: -; J: TRBJ2-7; D: -; CDR3: CASSTLLTLGYEQYF; DNA: TGTGCCAGCAGTACCCTTCTTACCCTGGGCTACGAGCAGTACTTC
V: TRBV18; size: -; J: TRBJ1-1; D: TRBD1; CDR3: CASSPGTGPGEAFF; DNA: TGTGCCAGCTCACCCGGGACAGGGCCGGGGGAAGCTTTCTTT
V: TRBV5-5; size: -; J: TRBJ2-7; D: -; CDR3: CASSQAFRDEQYF; DNA: TGTGCCAGCAGCCAGGCCTTCAGGGACGAGCAGTACTTC
V: TRBV29-1; size: -; J: TRBJ2-1; D: -; CDR3: CSVGGPSLNEQFF; DNA: TGCAGCGTTGGGGGCCCGTCACTCAATGAGCAGTTCTTC
V: TRBV5-8; size: many; J: TRBJ2-7; D: TRBD2; CDR3: CASSLGLAGVSEQYF; DNA: TGTGCCAGCAGCCTCGGACTAGCGGGAGTGAGCGAGCAGTACTTC
V: TRBV14; size: -; J: TRBJ1-2; D: -; CDR3: CASSLDSTFGYTF; DNA: TGTGCCAGCAGTCTTGACTCAACGTTCGGCTACACCTTC
V: TRBV18; size: -; J: TRBJ1-5; D: TRBD1; CDR3: CASSPGQGARGQPQHF; DNA: TGTGCCAGCTCACCGGGACAGGGGGCCAGAGGTCAGCCCCAGCATTTT
V: TRBV10-3; size: -; J: TRBJ2-7; D: -; CDR3: CATRGSSSYEQYF; DNA: TGTGCCACCCGGGGGTCGAGCTCCTACGAGCAGTACTTC
V: TRBV7-3; size: many; J: TRBJ2-1; D: -; CDR3: CASSLTGDSFNEQFF; DNA: TGTGCCAGCAGCTTAACGGGAGATAGTTTCAATGAGCAGTTCTTC
V: TRBV5-1; size: -; J: TRBJ2-5; D: -; CDR3: CASSLEGDQETQYF; DNA: TGCGCCAGCAGCTTGGAGGGAGACCAAGAGACCCAGTACTTC
V: TRBV5-1; size: -; J: TRBJ2-3; D: TRBD2; CDR3: CASSLRGTSGTPDTQYF; DNA: TGCGCCAGCAGCTTGAGAGGGACTAGCGGGACCCCAGATACGCAGTATTTT
V: TRBV27; size: -; J: TRBJ2-7; D: -; CDR3: CASSSQDYEQYF; DNA: TGTGCCAGCAGTTCCCAGGACTACGAGCAGTACTTC
V: TRBV27; size: -; J: TRBJ2-3; D: -; CDR3: CASSRPSTDTQYF; DNA: TGTGCCAGCAGCCGCCCTAGCACAGATACGCAGTATTTT
V: TRBV28; size: -; J: TRBJ1-2; D: -; CDR3: CASSCLGGWSDGYTF; DNA: TGTGCCAGCAGCTGCCTCGGAGGGTGGTCTGATGGCTACACCTTC
V: TRBV18; size: many; J: TRBJ2-7; D: -; CDR3: CASSPPVARVYEQYF; DNA: TGTGCCAGCTCACCACCGGTGGCCAGGGTCTACGAGCAGTACTTC
V: TRBV19; size: -; J: TRBJ2-7; D: -; CDR3: CASSITSGGHEQYF; DNA: TGTGCCAGTAGTATTACTTCGGGGGGCCACGAGCAGTACTTC
V: TRBV15; size: -; J: TRBJ1-3; D: -; CDR3: CATSRERTASGNTIYF; DNA: TGTGCCACCAGCAGAGAAAGGACAGCTTCTGGAAACACCATATATTTT
V: TRBV15; size: -; J: TRBJ2-1; D: TRBD2; CDR3: CATSRGAAGGLDEQFF; DNA: TGTGCCACCAGCAGAGGGGCTGCGGGAGGCTTGGATGAGCAGTTCTTC
V: TRBV27; size: -; J: TRBJ2-7; D: -; CDR3: CASSPTGGLPEYEQYF; DNA: TGTGCCAGCAGTCCCACTGGGGGCCTCCCCGAATACGAGCAGTACTTC
V: TRBV7-2; size: -; J: TRBJ2-5; D: TRBD2; CDR3: CASSLFLAGVAGTQYF; DNA: TGTGCCAGCAGCTTATTCCTAGCGGGAGTTGCCGGGACCCAGTACTTC
V: TRBV27; size: -; J: TRBJ2-3; D: -; CDR3: CASRLRRDTQYF; DNA: TGTGCCAGCCGACTAAGGCGAGATACGCAGTATTTT
V: TRBV25-1; size: -; J: TRBJ1-3; D: TRBD1; CDR3: CARIPGQGEHSGNTIYF; DNA: TGTGCCAGGATACCGGGACAGGGAGAACACTCTGGAAACACCATATATTTT
V: TRBV11-2; size: -; J: TRBJ2-4; D: TRBD1; CDR3: CASSLDLGLGQNPTKNIQYF; DNA: TGTGCCAGCAGCTTAGACTTGGGCTTGGGACAGAATCCTACCAAAAACATTCAGTACTTC
V: TRBV2; size: -; J: TRBJ2-1; D: -; CDR3: CASSIWDLWTAHGNEQFF; DNA: TGTGCCAGCAGTATTTGGGATTTATGGACCGCCCACGGGAATGAGCAGTTCTTC
V: TRBV5-1; size: -; J: TRBJ1-1; D: -; CDR3: CASSRATDKEKAFF; DNA: TGCGCCAGCAGCAGGGCGACGGATAAAGAAAAAGCTTTCTTT
V: TRBV29-1; size: -; J: TRBJ2-3; D: TRBD2; CDR3: CSYSLGGQGTDTQYF; DNA: TGCAGCTATAGCTTGGGAGGGCAAGGAACAGATACGCAGTATTTT
V: TRBV7-3; size: once; J: TRBJ2-5; D: -; CDR3: CASSPGGWGETQYF; DNA: TGTGCCAGCAGCCCGGGCGGCTGGGGAGAGACCCAGTACTTC
V: TRBV19; size: -; J: TRBJ2-2; D: -; CDR3: CASSILLAEGAGELFF; DNA: TGTGCCAGTAGTATCCTTTTAGCGGAAGGCGCCGGGGAGCTGTTTTTT
V: TRBV18; size: -; J: TRBJ1-4; D: -; CDR3: CASSPREGGEKLFF; DNA: TGTGCCAGCTCACCAAGGGAAGGGGGTGAAAAACTGTTTTTT
V: TRBV28; size: -; J: TRBJ2-7; D: -; CDR3: CASSFPGAQVYEQYF; DNA: TGTGCCAGCAGTTTCCCTGGGGCCCAGGTTTACGAGCAGTACTTC
V: TRBV5-4; size: few; J: TRBJ1-1; D: TRBD1; CDR3: CASSSGDRGYTEAFF; DNA: TGTGCCAGCAGCAGCGGGGACAGAGGGTACACTGAAGCTTTCTTT
V: TRBV25-1; size: -; J: TRBJ1-2; D: -; CDR3: CASSTRQPLGYGYTF; DNA: TGTGCCAGCAGTACGCGGCAACCCCTTGGCTATGGCTACACCTTC
V: TRBV25-1; size: -; J: TRBJ2-5; D: -; CDR3: CASSNLGETQYF; DNA: TGTGCCAGCAGTAATCTCGGAGAGACCCAGTACTTC
V: TRBV6-5; size: once; J: TRBJ2-2; D: -; CDR3: CASSLTGELFF; DNA: TGTGCCAGCAGTCTGACCGGGGAGCTGTTTTTT
V: TRBV19; size: -; J: TRBJ2-1; D: TRBD2; CDR3: CASSRTSVNRDEQFF; DNA: TGTGCCAGTAGTAGGACTAGCGTAAATCGGGATGAGCAGTTCTTC
V: TRBV6-1; size: many; J: TRBJ2-7; D: -; CDR3: CASRRDTWSPYEQYF; DNA: TGTGCCAGCAGGAGGGATACCTGGTCCCCCTACGAGCAGTACTTC
V: TRBV25-1; size: -; J: TRBJ2-7; D: TRBD2; CDR3: CASSLTGASGSVWEQYF; DNA: TGTGCCAGCAGTCTGACTGGGGCTAGCGGGAGTGTGTGGGAGCAGTACTTC
V: TRBV20-1; size: -; J: TRBJ1-4; D: -; CDR3: CSASTDEKLFF; DNA: TGCAGTGCTAGTACGGACGAAAAACTGTTTTTT
V: TRBV5-1; size: few; J: TRBJ2-1; D: -; CDR3: CASSLKWNEQFF; DNA: TGCGCCAGCAGCTTGAAGTGGAATGAGCAGTTCTTC
V: TRBV28; size: -; J: TRBJ1-4; D: -; CDR3: CASSPSQTNEKLFF; DNA: TGTGCCAGCAGCCCCTCACAGACTAATGAAAAACTGTTTTTT
V: TRBV30; size: once; J: TRBJ1-1; D: -; CDR3: CAWSPDLETEAFF; DNA: TGTGCCTGGAGTCCAGACCTAGAAACTGAAGCTTTCTTT
V: TRBV19; size: -; J: TRBJ1-4; D: TRBD1; CDR3: CASSSDRSTNEKLFF; DNA: TGTGCCAGTAGCTCGGACAGGTCGACTAATGAAAAACTGTTTTTT
V: TRBV5-8; size: once; J: TRBJ2-3; D: TRBD1; CDR3: CASSLGQGETDTQYF; DNA: TGTGCCAGCAGCTTGGGACAGGGCGAGACAGATACGCAGTATTTT
V: TRBV6-4; size: -; J: TRBJ1-1; D: -; CDR3: CASSDSAAENTEAFF; DNA: TGTGCCAGCAGTGACTCGGCTGCGGAGAACACTGAAGCTTTCTTT
V: TRBV6-5; size: -; J: TRBJ2-2; D: -; CDR3: CASSYGAGDLAGELFF; DNA: TGTGCCAGCAGTTACGGGGCAGGAGATCTAGCCGGGGAGCTGTTTTTT
V: TRBV6-1; size: -; J: TRBJ1-1; D: -; CDR3: CASSELGGRGNTEAFF; DNA: TGTGCCAGCAGTGAATTGGGGGGTCGCGGGAACACTGAAGCTTTCTTT
V: TRBV11-3; size: -; J: TRBJ2-2; D: TRBD1; CDR3: CASSLLGGSTGELLF; DNA: TGTGCCAGCAGCTTATTAGGGGGCTCCACCGGGGAGCTGCTTTTT
V: TRBV7-9; size: -; J: TRBJ2-7; D: -; CDR3: CASSDGPASEQYF; DNA: TGTGCCAGCAGCGACGGGCCCGCGAGCGAGCAGTACTTC
V: TRBV10-3; size: -; J: TRBJ2-7; D: TRBD2; CDR3: CAISNLAESYEQYF; DNA: TGTGCCATCAGTAACCTAGCGGAGAGCTACGAGCAGTACTTC